The entry below gives a single T cell receptor beta chain sequence along with its context. Its antigen is unidentified. Other DNA sequences in this sample translate to the same CDR3. The sample comes from a study of shared clonotypes between healthy human individuals. In the CD4+ fraction, cells were divided into CD45RA+ naive and CD45RA-negative memory subsets. General observations from the study: Against clonotypes common to all four donors, non-shared ones had lower generation probabilities. Only blood underwent sampling, and tissue repertoires likely differ.

Over several immunoSEQ plates, each subset's genomic DNA was distributed in even portions. Profiling relied on immunoSEQ multiplex PCR, and the TCRdb table lists in-frame clones only, not all of them. The table shows 1 million to 1.2 million clones, with roughly 80% occurring only once. The CDR3 spans 10 residues. From germline, CDR1 is DFQATT and CDR2 SNEGSKA (reference sequence). Trimming removed 6 bases from V and 0 bases from J, with 3 bases in between. This sequence joins TRBV20-1 and TRBJ2-7; D unresolved. This TCR came from a man in his late teens or twenties in good health. Some clones in this sample may be carry-over from other donors' samples. Sequenced: memory CD4+ T cells from PBMCs. Noted subset: CD45RA-negative fraction. The DNA for the CDR3 is TGCAGTGCCTCCTCCTACGAGCAGTACTTC. Translated, it gives CSASSYEQYF.